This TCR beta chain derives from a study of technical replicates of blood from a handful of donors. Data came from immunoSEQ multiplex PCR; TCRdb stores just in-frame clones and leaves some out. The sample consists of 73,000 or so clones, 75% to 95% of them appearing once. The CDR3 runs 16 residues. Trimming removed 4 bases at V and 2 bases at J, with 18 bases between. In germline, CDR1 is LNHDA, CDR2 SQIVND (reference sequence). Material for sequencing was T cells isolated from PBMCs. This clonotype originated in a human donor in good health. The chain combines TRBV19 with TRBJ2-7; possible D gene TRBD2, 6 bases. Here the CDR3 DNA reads TGTGCCAGTAGTAGAGGGGTGCGGGGACGGGCCTACGAGCAGTACTTC. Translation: CASSRGVRGRAYEQYF.